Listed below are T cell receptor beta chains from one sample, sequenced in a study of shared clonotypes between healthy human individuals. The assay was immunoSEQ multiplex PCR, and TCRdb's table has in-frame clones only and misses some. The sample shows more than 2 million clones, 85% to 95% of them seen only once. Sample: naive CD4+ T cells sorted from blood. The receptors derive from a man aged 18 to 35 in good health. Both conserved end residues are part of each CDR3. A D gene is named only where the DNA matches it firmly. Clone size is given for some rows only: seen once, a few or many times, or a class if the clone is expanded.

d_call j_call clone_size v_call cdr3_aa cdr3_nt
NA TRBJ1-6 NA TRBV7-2 CASSGTHSPLHF TGTGCCAGCAGCGGGACTCATTCACCCCTCCACTTT
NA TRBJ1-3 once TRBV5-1 CASSSAFSQDVSGNTIYF TGCGCCAGCAGCTCCGCGTTCTCGCAGGACGTCTCAGGAAACACCATATATTTT
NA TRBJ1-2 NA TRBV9 CASSVTGMDYGYTF TGTGCCAGCAGCGTTACAGGGATGGACTATGGCTACACCTTC
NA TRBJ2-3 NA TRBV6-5 CASSYGPLTDTQYF TGTGCCAGCAGTTATGGGCCCCTTACAGATACGCAGTATTTT
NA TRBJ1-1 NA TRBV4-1 CASSQVLGTTEAFF TGCGCCAGCAGCCAAGTCCTCGGGACCACTGAAGCTTTCTTT
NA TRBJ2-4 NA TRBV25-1 CASSEAGRGPDGDIQYF TGTGCCAGCAGTGAAGCGGGAAGGGGGCCCGACGGAGACATTCAGTACTTC
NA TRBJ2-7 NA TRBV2 CASRGGQSAYEQYF TGTGCCAGCAGGGGGGGACAGTCAGCCTACGAGCAGTACTTC
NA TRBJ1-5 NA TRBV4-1 CASSLTQGGNQPQHF TGCGCCAGCAGCCTTACTCAAGGGGGCAATCAGCCCCAGCATTTT
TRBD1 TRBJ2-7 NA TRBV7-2 CASSLTGENGEQYF TGTGCCAGCAGCTTGACAGGGGAGAATGGCGAGCAGTACTTC
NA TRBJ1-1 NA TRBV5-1 CASSLKNENTEAFF TGCGCCAGCAGCTTGAAGAATGAGAACACTGAAGCTTTCTTT
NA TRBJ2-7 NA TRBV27 CASSVKVGPSYEQYF TGTGCCAGCAGCGTGAAGGTCGGGCCATCCTACGAGCAGTACTTC
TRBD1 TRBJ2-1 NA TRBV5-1 CASSLPGQGQFF TGCGCCAGCAGCTTACCGGGACAGGGGCAGTTCTTC
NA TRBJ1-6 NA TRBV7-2 CASSLVVGLQSPLHF TGTGCCAGCAGCTTAGTAGTCGGCTTACAATCACCCCTCCACTTT
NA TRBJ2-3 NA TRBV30 CAWSEALTDTQYF TGTGCCTGGAGTGAAGCCCTGACAGATACGCAGTATTTT
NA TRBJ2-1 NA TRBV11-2 CASSSADSSYNEQFF TGTGCCAGCAGCTCAGCAGACAGCTCCTACAATGAGCAGTTCTTC
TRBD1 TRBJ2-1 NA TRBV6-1 CASNPGTGVYNEQFF TGTGCCAGCAATCCCGGGACAGGGGTTTACAATGAGCAGTTCTTC
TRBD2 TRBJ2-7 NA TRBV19 CASSSGTSGTLFRSYEQYF TGTGCCAGTAGTTCCGGGACTAGCGGGACCCTATTTCGGTCCTACGAGCAGTACTTC
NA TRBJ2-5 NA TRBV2 CASSAGRVETQYF TGTGCCAGCAGTGCTGGCAGAGTAGAGACCCAGTACTTC
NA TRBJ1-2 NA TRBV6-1 CASSGGQFYGYTF TGTGCCAGCAGTGGGGGGCAGTTCTATGGCTACACCTTC
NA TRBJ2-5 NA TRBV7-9 CASSFRPITQETQYF TGTGCCAGCAGCTTTCGGCCCATAACCCAAGAGACCCAGTACTTC
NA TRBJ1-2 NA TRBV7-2 CASSSPDLYYGYTF TGTGCCAGCAGCTCCCCGGACTTATACTATGGCTACACCTTC
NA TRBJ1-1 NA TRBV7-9 CASSLRDRSEAFF TGTGCCAGCAGCTTACGCGACAGGTCTGAAGCTTTCTTT
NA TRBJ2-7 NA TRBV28 CASSLIGSYEQYF TGTGCCAGCAGTTTAATTGGCTCCTACGAGCAGTACTTC
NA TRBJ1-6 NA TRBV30 CAWSVPTVAYNSPLHF TGTGCCTGGAGTGTACCGACAGTCGCTTATAATTCACCCCTCCACTTT
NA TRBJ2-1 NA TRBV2 CASSEIGLGDEQFF TGTGCCAGCAGTGAAATAGGCCTGGGCGATGAGCAGTTCTTC
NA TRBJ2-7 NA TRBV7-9 CASSPIKGHEQYF TGTGCCAGCAGCCCAATCAAGGGGCACGAGCAGTACTTC
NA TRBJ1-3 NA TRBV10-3 CAISDITGSGNTIYF TGTGCCATCAGTGATATTACGGGATCTGGAAACACCATATATTTT
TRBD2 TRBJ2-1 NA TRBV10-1 CASSEWGLAGMGNEQFF TGCGCCAGCAGTGAGTGGGGACTAGCGGGGATGGGCAATGAGCAGTTCTTC
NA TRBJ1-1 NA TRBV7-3 CASSSTPASPTEAFF TGTGCCAGCAGCTCCACCCCAGCCTCCCCCACTGAAGCTTTCTTT
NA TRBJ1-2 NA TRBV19 CASSIYRFYGYTF TGTGCCAGTAGTATTTACCGGTTCTATGGCTACACCTTC
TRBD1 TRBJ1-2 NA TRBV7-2 CASSAQTGFVWGYTF TGTGCCAGCAGCGCCCAGACAGGGTTTGTCTGGGGCTACACCTTC
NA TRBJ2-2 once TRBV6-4 CASSAEIARELFF TGTGCCAGCAGTGCAGAGATAGCCCGGGAGCTGTTTTTT
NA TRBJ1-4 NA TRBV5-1 CASSFSGSGNEKLFF TGCGCCAGCAGCTTTTCGGGATCGGGGAATGAAAAACTGTTTTTT
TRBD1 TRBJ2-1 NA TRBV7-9 CASTRQGGVNEQFF TGTGCCAGCACGCGACAGGGGGGCGTCAATGAGCAGTTCTTC
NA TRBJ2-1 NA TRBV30 CAWSGVLEQFF TGTGCCTGGAGTGGAGTGTTGGAGCAGTTCTTC
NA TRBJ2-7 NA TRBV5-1 CASSRTRYEQYF TGCGCCAGCAGCCGGACACGCTACGAGCAGTACTTC
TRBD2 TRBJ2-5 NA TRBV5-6 CASSLAGTSGSEETQYF TGTGCCAGCAGCTTGGCCGGGACTAGCGGGAGTGAAGAGACCCAGTACTTC
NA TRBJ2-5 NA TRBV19 CASMSASVGETQYF TGTGCCAGTATGTCTGCTAGCGTGGGCGAGACCCAGTACTTC
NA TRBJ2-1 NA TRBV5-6 CASSLRALNYNEQFF TGTGCCAGCAGCCTCCGGGCCTTAAATTACAATGAGCAGTTCTTC
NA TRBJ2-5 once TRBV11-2 CASSSQGRGAVRETQYF TGTGCCAGCAGCTCCCAGGGGAGAGGGGCCGTGAGGGAGACCCAGTACTTC
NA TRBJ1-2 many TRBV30 CAASGGADYGYTF TGTGCCGCCTCGGGGGGGGCCGACTATGGCTACACCTTC
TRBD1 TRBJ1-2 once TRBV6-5 CASSRQGKNYGYTF TGTGCCAGCAGCAGACAGGGGAAGAACTATGGCTACACCTTC
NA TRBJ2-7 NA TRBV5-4 CASSITARGLSYEQYF TGTGCCAGCAGCATCACCGCCAGGGGCCTCTCCTACGAGCAGTACTTC
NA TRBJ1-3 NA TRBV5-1 CASRPTGMAGNTIYF TGCGCCAGCAGACCTACAGGGATGGCTGGAAACACCATATATTTT
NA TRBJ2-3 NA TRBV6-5 CASRVGIWGDTQYF TGTGCCAGCAGGGTGGGGATTTGGGGAGATACGCAGTATTTT
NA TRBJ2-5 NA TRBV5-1 CASSLGPTGTQYF TGCGCCAGCAGCTTGGGGCCCACTGGGACCCAGTACTTC
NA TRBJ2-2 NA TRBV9 CASSANTGELFF TGTGCCAGCAGCGCGAACACCGGGGAGCTGTTTTTT
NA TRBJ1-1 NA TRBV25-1 CASSTRGNTEAFF TGTGCCAGCAGTACCAGGGGTAACACTGAAGCTTTCTTT
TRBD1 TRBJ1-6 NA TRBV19 CASTLAGTVNSPLHF TGTGCCAGTACCCTAGCCGGGACAGTCAATTCACCCCTCCACTTT
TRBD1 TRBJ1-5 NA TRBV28 CASSTGGHQPQHF TGTGCCAGCAGTACAGGGGGCCATCAGCCCCAGCATTTT
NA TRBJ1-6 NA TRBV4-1 CASSPTAFLGSPLHF TGCGCCAGCAGCCCGACAGCTTTCCTGGGTTCACCCCTCCACTTT
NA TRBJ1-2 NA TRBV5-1 CASSLAYGQVGGYTF TGCGCCAGCAGCTTGGCATATGGGCAGGTCGGTGGCTACACCTTC
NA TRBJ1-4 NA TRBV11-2 CASTGQIDEKLFF TGTGCCAGCACCGGACAGATCGATGAAAAACTGTTTTTT
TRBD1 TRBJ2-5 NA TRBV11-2 CASSSHRGGETQYF TGTGCCAGCAGCTCCCACAGGGGCGGGGAGACCCAGTACTTC
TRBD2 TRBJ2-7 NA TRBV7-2 CASSLGSGRTYEQYF TGTGCCAGCAGCTTAGGTAGCGGGAGGACCTACGAGCAGTACTTC
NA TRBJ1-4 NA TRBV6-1 CASSERTVLLFF TGTGCCAGCAGTGAAAGGACGGTATTACTGTTTTTT
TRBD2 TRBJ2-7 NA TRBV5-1 CASSSVSLGLATGEQYF TGCGCCAGCAGCTCGGTTTCTCTTGGACTAGCGACGGGGGAGCAGTACTTC